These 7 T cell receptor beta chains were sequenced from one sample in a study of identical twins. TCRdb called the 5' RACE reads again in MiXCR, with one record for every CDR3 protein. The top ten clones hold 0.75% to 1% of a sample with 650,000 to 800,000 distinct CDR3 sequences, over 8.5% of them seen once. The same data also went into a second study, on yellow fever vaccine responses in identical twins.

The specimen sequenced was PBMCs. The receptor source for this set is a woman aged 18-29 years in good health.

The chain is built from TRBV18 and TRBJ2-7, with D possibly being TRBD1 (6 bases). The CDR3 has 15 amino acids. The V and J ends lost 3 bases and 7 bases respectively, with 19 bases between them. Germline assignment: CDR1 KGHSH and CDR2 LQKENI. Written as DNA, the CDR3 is TGTGCCAGCTCACCGTCCCACAGGGAAATGGGGGAGCAGTACTTC. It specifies CASSPSHREMGEQYF.

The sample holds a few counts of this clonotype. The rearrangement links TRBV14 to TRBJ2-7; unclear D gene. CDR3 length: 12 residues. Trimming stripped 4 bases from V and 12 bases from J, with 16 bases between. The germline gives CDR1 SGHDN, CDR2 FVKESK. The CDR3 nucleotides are TGTGCCAGCAGCCCTCCACAGAGACGGTCGTACTTC. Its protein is CASSPPQRRSYF.

The CDR3 nucleotides are TGTGCCAGCAGTACTCTACCGGGACTAGCGTGGTACGAGCAGTACTTC. Protein sequence: CASSTLPGLAWYEQYF. The J gene is TRBJ2-7, the V gene TRBV12-3 or TRBV12-4; 10 bases are a match to TRBD2. The CDR3 consists of 16 residues. V shed 5 bases and J 4 bases; nucleotides not matched to a gene: 11.

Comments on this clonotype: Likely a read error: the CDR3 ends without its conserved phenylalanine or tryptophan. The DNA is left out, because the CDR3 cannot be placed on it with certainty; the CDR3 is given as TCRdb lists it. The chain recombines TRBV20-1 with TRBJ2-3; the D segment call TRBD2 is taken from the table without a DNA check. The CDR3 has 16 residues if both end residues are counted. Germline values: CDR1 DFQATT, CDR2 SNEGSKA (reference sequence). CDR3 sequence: CSAVKSSSTGSRRMTS.

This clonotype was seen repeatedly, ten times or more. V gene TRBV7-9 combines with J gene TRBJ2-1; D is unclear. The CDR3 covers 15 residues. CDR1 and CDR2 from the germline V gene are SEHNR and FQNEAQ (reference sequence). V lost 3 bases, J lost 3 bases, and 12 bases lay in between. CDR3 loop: CASSFPGSRYNEQFF. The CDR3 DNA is TGTGCCAGCAGCTTTCCCGGGTCGCGCTACAATGAGCAGTTCTTC.

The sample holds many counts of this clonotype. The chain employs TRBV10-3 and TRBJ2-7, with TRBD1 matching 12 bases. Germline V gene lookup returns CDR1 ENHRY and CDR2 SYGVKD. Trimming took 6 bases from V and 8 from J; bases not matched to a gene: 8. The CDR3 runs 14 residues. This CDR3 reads CAIRGTGGAEKQYF. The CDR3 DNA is TGTGCCATCAGGGGGACAGGGGGCGCCGAGAAGCAGTACTTC.

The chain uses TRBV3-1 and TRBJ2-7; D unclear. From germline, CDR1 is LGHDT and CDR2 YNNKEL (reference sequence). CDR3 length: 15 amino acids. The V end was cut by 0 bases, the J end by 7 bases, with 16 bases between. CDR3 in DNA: TGTGCCAGCAGCCAAGATCTAAGCAGGCTTGGAGAGCAGTACTTC. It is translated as CASSQDLSRLGEQYF.